This T cell receptor (beta chain) was found in a study of T cells in Graves' hyperthyroidism and ophthalmopathy. This clonotype appeared many times. Its antigen is currently unknown. The germline CDR1 and CDR2 sequences are SGHKS and YYEKEE (reference sequence). This CDR3 region has 14 residues. V gave up 2 bases and J gave up 4 bases, with 10 bases separating them. Points from the study as a whole: Researchers report that a 13 V-J model separated ophthalmopathy from stable hyperthyroidism. Clonotypes that were expanded in thyroid above 0.001 mostly appeared in blood too.

From RNA transcripts, TCR beta CDR3 regions were amplified. HTBI primers drove first-round RT-PCR of the TCR CDR3. TCRdb redid the calling of the multiplex PCR reads with MiXCR, one entry per CDR3 protein. The data contain about 570,000 distinct CDR3 sequences, roughly 50% of them singletons. Any patient presenting with uncontrolled infection, other autoimmune disease, pregnancy or lactation was left out. V is TRBV5-5 and J is TRBJ1-3; perhaps TRBD1 as D (6 bases). This TCR was sampled from an adult woman with Graves' disease, either hyperthyroidism or ophthalmopathy (not recorded which). Sequencing was performed on peripheral blood or thyroid tissue (not recorded which). CDR3 bases: TGTGCCAGCAGCTTACAGGGTTTCGGAAACACCATATATTTT. It is translated as CASSLQGFGNTIYF.